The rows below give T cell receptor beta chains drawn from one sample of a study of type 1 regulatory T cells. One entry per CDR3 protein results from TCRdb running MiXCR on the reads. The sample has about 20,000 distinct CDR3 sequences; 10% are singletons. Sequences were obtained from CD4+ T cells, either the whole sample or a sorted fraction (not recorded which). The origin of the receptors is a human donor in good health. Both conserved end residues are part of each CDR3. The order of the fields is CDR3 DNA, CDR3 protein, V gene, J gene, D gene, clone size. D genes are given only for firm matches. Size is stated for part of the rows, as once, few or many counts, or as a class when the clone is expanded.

CDR3 DNA: TGCAGCGTTAGTCTCCCTGCCCTATACAATGAGCAGTTCTTC; CDR3 protein: CSVSLPALYNEQFF; V gene: TRBV29-1; J gene: TRBJ2-1; D gene: NA; clone size: many
CDR3 DNA: TGCGCCAGCAGCTTGGCCGTAACAGATACGCAGTATTTT; CDR3 protein: CASSLAVTDTQYF; V gene: TRBV5-1; J gene: TRBJ2-3; D gene: NA; clone size: NA
CDR3 DNA: TGCGCCAGCAGAGGACTAGCGGGACCCCTAGGCGAGCAGTACTTC; CDR3 protein: CASRGLAGPLGEQYF; V gene: TRBV10-2; J gene: TRBJ2-7; D gene: TRBD2; clone size: medium-sized
CDR3 DNA: TGTGCCAGCAGTCTACGGGACAGGGGGAACATTCAGTACTTC; CDR3 protein: CASSLRDRGNIQYF; V gene: TRBV28; J gene: TRBJ2-4; D gene: TRBD1; clone size: many
CDR3 DNA: TGTGCTAGCAGCCCAGGGGACACCGGGGAGCTGTTTTTT; CDR3 protein: CASSPGDTGELFF; V gene: TRBV7-7; J gene: TRBJ2-2; D gene: NA; clone size: medium-sized
CDR3 DNA: TGCAGTGCTACGCCCGGGACTCAGTGGGAGACCCAGTACTTC; CDR3 protein: CSATPGTQWETQYF; V gene: TRBV20-1; J gene: TRBJ2-5; D gene: NA; clone size: many
CDR3 DNA: TGTGCCTGGAGTCCACCGGGACTAGCGGGAGGGAGCACAGATACGCAGTATTTT; CDR3 protein: CAWSPPGLAGGSTDTQYF; V gene: TRBV30; J gene: TRBJ2-3; D gene: TRBD2; clone size: many
CDR3 DNA: TGCACCAGCAGCTTCGGCGGGAACACCGGGGAGCTGTTTTTT; CDR3 protein: CTSSFGGNTGELFF; V gene: TRBV5-1; J gene: TRBJ2-2; D gene: NA; clone size: NA
CDR3 DNA: TGTGCCAGCAGTTCGGGTACTGGGACCCAGTACTTC; CDR3 protein: CASSSGTGTQYF; V gene: TRBV7-2; J gene: TRBJ2-5; D gene: NA; clone size: few
CDR3 DNA: TGTGCCAGCAAAAGAGGGTACGGGACAGGGCAGACGGATGAGCAGTTCTTC; CDR3 protein: CASKRGYGTGQTDEQFF; V gene: TRBV27; J gene: TRBJ2-1; D gene: TRBD1; clone size: NA
CDR3 DNA: TGTGCCAGCAGCTTAGTAGGGGGCGGGAGGAACAATGAGCAGTTCTTC; CDR3 protein: CASSLVGGGRNNEQFF; V gene: TRBV7-2; J gene: TRBJ2-1; D gene: NA; clone size: many
CDR3 DNA: TGTGCCAGCAGCCCGCCTGGACTAGCGAACACCGGGGAGCTGTTTTTT; CDR3 protein: CASSPPGLANTGELFF; V gene: TRBV7-3; J gene: TRBJ2-2; D gene: TRBD2; clone size: many
CDR3 DNA: TGTGCCAGCAGTCACTCCTCAAATACAGGATTGCACTACGAGCAGTACTTC; CDR3 protein: CASSHSSNTGLHYEQYF; V gene: TRBV6-2/TRBV6-3; J gene: TRBJ2-7; D gene: NA; clone size: many
CDR3 DNA: TGTGCCAGCAGCCAAGGTCGCGGGAGTTTAAAAGAGCAGTTCTTC; CDR3 protein: CASSQGRGSLKEQFF; V gene: TRBV3-1; J gene: TRBJ2-1; D gene: TRBD2; clone size: many
CDR3 DNA: TGTGCCAGCAGCGTGGGTGGACAATACTATGGCTACACCTTC; CDR3 protein: CASSVGGQYYGYTF; V gene: TRBV9; J gene: TRBJ1-2; D gene: NA; clone size: many
CDR3 DNA: TGCAGCGTTGGTTCGGGAGGGGTTTACAATGAGCAGTTCTTC; CDR3 protein: CSVGSGGVYNEQFF; V gene: TRBV29-1; J gene: TRBJ2-1; D gene: TRBD2; clone size: many
CDR3 DNA: TGTGCCTGGAGTGTACGAGGGGTAGACACCATATATTTT; CDR3 protein: CAWSVRGVDTIYF; V gene: TRBV30; J gene: TRBJ1-3; D gene: NA; clone size: NA
CDR3 DNA: TGTGCCTGGAAGAGCTTAAACAGGGAATTGAAGACCCAGTACTTC; CDR3 protein: CAWKSLNRELKTQYF; V gene: TRBV30; J gene: TRBJ2-5; D gene: NA; clone size: few
CDR3 DNA: TGCAGTGCCAGTGGAGGGGGGACCCAAGAGACCCAGTACTTC; CDR3 protein: CSASGGGTQETQYF; V gene: TRBV20-1; J gene: TRBJ2-5; D gene: NA; clone size: many
CDR3 DNA: TGTGCCAGCAGCCCTACGTACTCCAGGAGCTCCTACGAGCAGTACTTC; CDR3 protein: CASSPTYSRSSYEQYF; V gene: TRBV6-5; J gene: TRBJ2-7; D gene: NA; clone size: many
CDR3 DNA: TGCAGTGCTCGCGGAATGGGATCCCAAGAGACCCAGTACTTC; CDR3 protein: CSARGMGSQETQYF; V gene: TRBV20-1; J gene: TRBJ2-5; D gene: NA; clone size: many
CDR3 DNA: TGTGCCAGCAGTGCTCCACAAGCGGGAGCCAATGAGCAGTTCTTC; CDR3 protein: CASSAPQAGANEQFF; V gene: TRBV28; J gene: TRBJ2-1; D gene: TRBD2; clone size: medium-sized
CDR3 DNA: TGTGCCAGCAGCCGGCCGGTAGGGGCCCTTAATTCACCCCTCCACTTT; CDR3 protein: CASSRPVGALNSPLHF; V gene: TRBV27; J gene: TRBJ1-6; D gene: NA; clone size: few
CDR3 DNA: TGCAGTGCTAGAAGATTGGCGGGAGGGGATGAGCAGTTCTTC; CDR3 protein: CSARRLAGGDEQFF; V gene: TRBV20-1; J gene: TRBJ2-1; D gene: TRBD2; clone size: many
CDR3 DNA: TGTGCCAGCAGCTTAGGAGGTTCGGGGACCACCGGGGAGCTGTTTTTT; CDR3 protein: CASSLGGSGTTGELFF; V gene: TRBV7-6; J gene: TRBJ2-2; D gene: NA; clone size: many
CDR3 DNA: TGTGCCTGGAGTTTACAGGGGCCCCCGTTTTTT; CDR3 protein: CAWSLQGPPFF; V gene: TRBV30; J gene: TRBJ1-4; D gene: TRBD1; clone size: medium-sized
CDR3 DNA: TGTGCCAGCAGTCCCAGGGGGGGGAACACTGCAGCTTTCTTT; CDR3 protein: CASSPRGGNTAAFF; V gene: TRBV27; J gene: TRBJ1-1; D gene: TRBD1; clone size: NA
CDR3 DNA: TGCGCCAGCAGCCCCGGGACAGGGGGAGAAGAGCAGTACTTC; CDR3 protein: CASSPGTGGEEQYF; V gene: TRBV5-1; J gene: TRBJ2-7; D gene: TRBD1; clone size: many
CDR3 DNA: TGTGCCAGCAGTCCCACGGGAGGGAGGGAGCTGTTTTTT; CDR3 protein: CASSPTGGRELFF; V gene: TRBV12-3/TRBV12-4; J gene: TRBJ2-2; D gene: TRBD2; clone size: many
CDR3 DNA: TGTGCCAGCAGCCAATACATCACTAGCGGGAGGGTCTACAATGAGCAGTTCTTC; CDR3 protein: CASSQYITSGRVYNEQFF; V gene: TRBV14; J gene: TRBJ2-1; D gene: TRBD2; clone size: many
CDR3 DNA: TGTGCCAGCAGCTTTGGAGGCGAGGGGGAAAAACTGTTTTTT; CDR3 protein: CASSFGGEGEKLFF; V gene: TRBV7-6; J gene: TRBJ1-4; D gene: NA; clone size: many
CDR3 DNA: TGCAGTGCTAGTAAAAGCTACGAGCAGTACTTC; CDR3 protein: CSASKSYEQYF; V gene: TRBV20-1; J gene: TRBJ2-7; D gene: NA; clone size: many
CDR3 DNA: TGTGCCTGGAGTAATGGGGTCGATAATGAAAAACTGTTTTTT; CDR3 protein: CAWSNGVDNEKLFF; V gene: TRBV30; J gene: TRBJ1-4; D gene: NA; clone size: once
CDR3 DNA: TGTGCCAGCAGTGAAAGGGAAAGGCAGCCCCAGCATTTT; CDR3 protein: CASSERERQPQHF; V gene: TRBV6-4; J gene: TRBJ1-5; D gene: NA; clone size: many
CDR3 DNA: TGTGCCAGTTTTTCAATAACAGGGAAGAAACTGTTTTTT; CDR3 protein: CASFSITGKKLFF; V gene: TRBV28; J gene: TRBJ1-4; D gene: NA; clone size: many
CDR3 DNA: TGCAGTGCTAGACCCGGGACTAGCGGGAGAATCAATGAGCAGTTCTTC; CDR3 protein: CSARPGTSGRINEQFF; V gene: TRBV20-1; J gene: TRBJ2-1; D gene: TRBD2; clone size: few
CDR3 DNA: TGTGCCAGCAGCGTAGGACTAGCGGGGGTCACAGATACGCAGTATTTT; CDR3 protein: CASSVGLAGVTDTQYF; V gene: TRBV9; J gene: TRBJ2-3; D gene: TRBD2; clone size: NA
CDR3 DNA: TGTGCCAGCAGCCCTACTAGCGTCGTTAGTGAGCAGTTCTTC; CDR3 protein: CASSPTSVVSEQFF; V gene: TRBV7-8; J gene: TRBJ2-1; D gene: TRBD2; clone size: few
CDR3 DNA: TGCGCCAGCAGCTTGGACCTAGCGGGCTACAATGAGCAGTTCTTC; CDR3 protein: CASSLDLAGYNEQFF; V gene: TRBV5-1; J gene: TRBJ2-1; D gene: TRBD2; clone size: once
CDR3 DNA: TGTGCCAGCAGCCCTGGGGTAGGAAAGACCCAGTACTTC; CDR3 protein: CASSPGVGKTQYF; V gene: TRBV7-3; J gene: TRBJ2-5; D gene: NA; clone size: NA
CDR3 DNA: TGTGCCACCAGTGATTCAGGGGTGGCTCAGCCCCAGCATTTT; CDR3 protein: CATSDSGVAQPQHF; V gene: TRBV24-1; J gene: TRBJ1-5; D gene: NA; clone size: many
CDR3 DNA: TGTGCCAGCAGCTTACTGGGACAGCCGTCAGGGGAGCAGTACTTC; CDR3 protein: CASSLLGQPSGEQYF; V gene: TRBV13; J gene: TRBJ2-7; D gene: TRBD1; clone size: few
CDR3 DNA: TGCGCCAGCAGCCCGGCGGCGCGGGAGATAGGTGAGCAGTTCTTC; CDR3 protein: CASSPAAREIGEQFF; V gene: TRBV5-1; J gene: TRBJ2-1; D gene: TRBD2; clone size: many
CDR3 DNA: TGTGCCAGCAGCGTAAATACGCTAGGGAATGAGCAGTTCTTC; CDR3 protein: CASSVNTLGNEQFF; V gene: TRBV7-3; J gene: TRBJ2-1; D gene: NA; clone size: NA
CDR3 DNA: TGTGCCAGCTCACCACCGACAGGAGCAAACTATGGCTACACCTTC; CDR3 protein: CASSPPTGANYGYTF; V gene: TRBV18; J gene: TRBJ1-2; D gene: NA; clone size: medium-sized
CDR3 DNA: TGTGCCAGCAGCTTCACCGGGACAGGGTCTCCCGGGGAGCTGTTTTTT; CDR3 protein: CASSFTGTGSPGELFF; V gene: TRBV7-3; J gene: TRBJ2-2; D gene: TRBD1; clone size: NA
CDR3 DNA: TGCAGCGGGTTCAATGATGGCTACACCTTC; CDR3 protein: CSGFNDGYTF; V gene: TRBV29-1; J gene: TRBJ1-2; D gene: NA; clone size: many
CDR3 DNA: TGCAGTGCTAGAGGGGGACAGGGGACCTACAATGAGCAGTTCTTC; CDR3 protein: CSARGGQGTYNEQFF; V gene: TRBV20-1; J gene: TRBJ2-1; D gene: TRBD1; clone size: NA